A single sample gave rise to the 24 T cell receptor beta chains below, sequenced in a study of T cells in Graves' hyperthyroidism and ophthalmopathy. TCR beta CDR3 region amplification was performed from RNA transcripts. Using the HTBI primer set, a first-round RT-PCR was run on the TCR CDR3. TCRdb reprocessed the multiplex PCR reads via MiXCR and lists one record per CDR3 protein. This table has some 350,000 distinct CDR3 sequences, roughly 15% appearing once. The sequenced material came from blood. All receptors derive from a woman in her sixties with Graves' ophthalmopathy.

V is TRBV7-9 and J is TRBJ2-2; TRBD1 aligns across 7 bases. J was trimmed by 1 base and V by 5 bases; bases with no gene match: 10. Germline V gene data show CDR1 as SEHNR and CDR2 as FQNEAQ (reference sequence). The CDR3 contains 17 residues. For the CDR3, the DNA is TGTGCCAGCAGCCCCCTTCGGGGACAGATGAACACCGGGGAGCTGTTTTTT. Translating it yields CASSPLRGQMNTGELFF.

There are a few counts of this clonotype. One base away lies a much larger clone, so this may be a sequencing read error. This sequence joins TRBV20-1 and TRBJ2-5; 10 nucleotides line up with TRBD2. This CDR3 spans 16 amino acids. The J segment lost 1 base and the V segment lost 6 bases, leaving 11 bases of the junction unmatched. Germline CDR1 DFQATT, CDR2 SNEGSKA (reference sequence). CDR3 bases: TGCAGTGCCCGAACACCACTAGCGGGGCCCCAAGAGACCCAGTACTTC. It translates to CSARTPLAGPQETQYF.

This clonotype turned up a few times. V gene TRBV9 combines with J gene TRBJ2-7; the D gene is possibly TRBD2 (5 bases). Germline V gives CDR1 SGDLS, CDR2 YYNGEE. CDR3 length equals 12 residues. V lost 7 bases and J lost 4, with 12 bases in between. The CDR3 protein is CASGRESYEQYF. The CDR3 nucleotides read TGTGCCAGCGGGAGAGAAAGTTACGAGCAGTACTTC.

This clonotype was seen only a few times. The rearrangement uses TRBV3-1 and TRBJ1-5; 8 positions agree with TRBD1. The length of the CDR3 is 14 residues. CDR1 LGHDT and CDR2 YNNKEL come from the germline V gene (reference sequence). Unmatched junction bases numbered 4, after V lost 5 bases and J lost 4 bases. In DNA, the CDR3 is TGTGCCAGCAGCAAGACAGGGGTTAATCAGCCCCAGCATTTT. Translating it yields CASSKTGVNQPQHF.

The table lists this clonotype with many counts. This chain uses TRBV11-2 with TRBJ2-7; D may be TRBD2 (5 bases). There are 14 residues in the CDR3. The germline V and J ends were trimmed by 5 bases and 5 bases, with 16 bases remaining between them. Germline V gene sequence: CDR1 SGHAT, CDR2 FQNNGV. The chain's CDR3 is CASSRTSPGHEQYF. The CDR3 DNA reads as TGTGCCAGCAGCCGAACTAGTCCCGGCCACGAGCAGTACTTC.

This clonotype was counted ten times or more. The J gene is TRBJ2-6, the V gene TRBV11-1; D possibly corresponds to TRBD1 (6 bases). Per germline, CDR1 SGHAT and CDR2 FQDESV (reference sequence). V lost 5 bases, J lost 1 base, and 12 bases lay in between. The CDR3 is 16 amino acids. CDR3 DNA: TGTGCCAGCAGCAAAGAGCAGGGGTCTGGGGCCAACGTCCTGACTTTC. Protein product: CASSKEQGSGANVLTF.

This clonotype was seen many times. DNA for the CDR3: TGTGCCAGCAGCTTGAGAGGGAGAGGGGCAGATACGCAGTATTTT. Residues: CASSLRGRGADTQYF. The rearrangement links TRBV5-8 to TRBJ2-3, with D perhaps given as TRBD1 or TRBD2 (5 bases each). V was clipped by 1 base and J by 4 bases, with 13 bases between them. The CDR3 has 15 amino acids. Germline V gene lookup returns CDR1 SGHTS and CDR2 YDEGEE.

V and J are TRBV24-1 and TRBJ2-6, with unresolved D. CDR3 length: 16 amino acids. Germline CDR1 KGHDR, CDR2 SFDVKD. Between the trimmed V and J ends, which lost 5 bases and 0 bases, there was a span of 10 bases. The CDR3 loop is CATSGAGPSGANVLTF. The CDR3 region has the DNA TGTGCCACCAGTGGGGCAGGCCCCTCTGGGGCCAACGTCCTGACTTTC.

This clonotype was observed at least ten times. The rearrangement joins TRBV5-8 to TRBJ2-1; tentative D call: TRBD2 (6 bases). This CDR3 has 16 amino acids. V was shortened by 1 base and J by 1 base, with 12 bases between the two germline ends. In germline, CDR1 is SGHTS, CDR2 YDEGEE. The CDR3 spells CASSLKLGGSYNEQFF. CDR3 sequence (DNA): TGTGCCAGCAGCTTGAAGTTGGGGGGTTCCTACAATGAGCAGTTCTTC.

The CDR3 nucleotides read TGCAGTGCTAGAGATCGGGAGACTAGCGGCCTCCGCACGTACGAGCAGTACTTC. As protein: CSARDRETSGLRTYEQYF. The chain joins TRBV20-1 to TRBJ2-7; 9 bases fit TRBD2. Germline V gives CDR1 DFQATT, CDR2 SNEGSKA (reference sequence). This CDR3 has 18 residues. Trimming cost V 0 bases and J 4 bases; bases outside gene matches: 16.

This clonotype was recorded many times. The V gene is TRBV4-1, the J gene TRBJ2-2; D might be TRBD2 (5 bases). The ends were cut back, 0 bases at V and 7 bases at J, with 15 bases in the middle. This CDR3 comprises 16 residues. Germline values: CDR1 MGHRA, CDR2 YSYEKL. The CDR3 reads CASSQESGGIVGELFF. For the CDR3, the DNA is TGCGCCAGCAGCCAAGAGTCAGGAGGAATTGTCGGGGAGCTGTTTTTT.

This clonotype appeared a single time. An end of the junction differs from the germline gene, which may be a read error. The chain joins TRBV6-2 or TRBV6-3 to TRBJ2-1; TRBD2 agrees at 11 bases. The CDR3 has 18 residues. Germline values: CDR1 MNHEY, CDR2 SVGEGT. CDR3 DNA sequence: TGTGCCAGCAGGGGGACTAGCGGACTATGGAGCTCCCACAATGAGCAGTTCTTC. Translation: CASRGTSGLWSSHNEQFF.

This clonotype was seen ten or more times. The J gene is TRBJ2-1, the V gene TRBV5-1; no clear D gene. Trimming removed 5 bases at V and 6 bases at J, with 12 bases between. The germline V gene has CDR1 SGHRS and CDR2 YFSETQ. The CDR3 consists of 13 residues. The CDR3 loop reads CASRPDASNEQFF. In nucleotides, the CDR3 is TGCGCCAGCAGGCCCGATGCGAGCAATGAGCAGTTCTTC.

Ten or more counts support this clonotype. The chain couples TRBV6-1 to TRBJ2-2; 9 nucleotides match TRBD2. CDR1 is MNHNS and CDR2 is SASEGT in the germline V gene. V gave up 6 bases and J gave up 3 bases; unmatched junction bases: 8. This CDR3 is built from 16 residues. The CDR3 region is CASSWGSGSYTGELFF. CDR3 in DNA: TGTGCCAGCAGCTGGGGTAGCGGGAGCTACACCGGGGAGCTGTTTTTT.

This clonotype was seen only a few times. V gene TRBV19 combines with J gene TRBJ2-1; D tentatively reads TRBD1 or TRBD2 (6 bases each). Germline V lookup: CDR1 LNHDA, CDR2 SQIVND (reference sequence). The V gene lost 5 bases and the J gene lost 4 bases, with 18 bases spanning the gap. The CDR3 loop spans 16 amino acids. The CDR3 DNA reads TGTGCCAGTAGTGTAACCGATGGGGGGCTATACAATGAGCAGTTCTTC. This encodes CASSVTDGGLYNEQFF.

This clonotype has ten or more counts. Germline is not matched at one junction end, which may reflect a read error. The V gene is TRBV27, the J gene TRBJ2-5, with TRBD2 as a possible D gene (5 bases). Germline V gene lookup returns CDR1 MNHEY and CDR2 SMNVEV (reference sequence). CDR3 length: 13 residues. The CDR3 sequence: CAGSTRAAETQYF. CDR3 DNA: TGTGCCGGCAGTACGAGGGCTGCGGAGACCCAGTACTTC.

This clonotype was picked up a small number of times. This chain uses TRBV7-9 with TRBJ2-3; 7 bases agree with TRBD2. Trimming removed 1 base from V and 2 bases from J; junction bases left unmatched: 12. The CDR3 extends over 18 amino acids. The V gene's germline CDR1 is SEHNR and CDR2 FQNEAQ (reference sequence). CDR3 region: CASSLGGGALAATDTQYF. The CDR3 nucleotides are TGTGCCAGCAGCTTAGGCGGGGGAGCGCTAGCGGCCACAGATACGCAGTATTTT.

This clonotype appeared a few times. The CDR3 reads CASSGGTGGDYGYTF. CDR3 DNA: TGTGCCAGCAGTGGGGGGACAGGGGGCGACTATGGCTACACCTTC. The chain couples TRBV6-1 to TRBJ1-2; the match to TRBD1 covers 12 bases. The V gene's germline CDR1 is MNHNS and CDR2 SASEGT. The CDR3 runs to 15 residues. V shed 4 bases, J shed 3 bases, and the junction held 3 bases outside the gene matches.

The V and J genes are TRBV10-3 and TRBJ1-2; unclear D gene. Per germline, CDR1 ENHRY and CDR2 SYGVKD. The CDR3 has 13 residues. Trimming shortened V by 2 bases and J by 6 bases, and 10 bases separated the two germline ends. The CDR3 sequence is CAISEQAADGYTF. The CDR3 DNA is TGTGCCATCAGTGAGCAGGCGGCCGATGGCTACACCTTC.

This clonotype was observed many times. The V call is TRBV27, the J call TRBJ2-1; 10 bases fit TRBD2. This CDR3 region has 17 residues. From germline, CDR1 is MNHEY and CDR2 SMNVEV (reference sequence). Unmatched junction bases numbered 12, after V lost 1 base and J lost 9 bases. The CDR3 loop reads CASSLFPGLAPGSEQFF. The CDR3 DNA reads TGTGCCAGCAGTTTATTCCCGGGACTAGCGCCTGGCTCTGAGCAGTTCTTC.

This clonotype showed up just a few times. A much larger clone differs by one base, so this may be a read error. The J gene is TRBJ2-1, the V gene TRBV2; 7 bases are shared with TRBD1. V dropped 8 bases and J dropped 0; count of bases not matched to a gene: 13. The CDR3 is made up of 17 amino acids. Germline CDR1 reads SNHLY; CDR2 reads FYNNEI. The CDR3 nucleotides read TGTGCCAGCCCCCCTGAGGGGGCGGCGAGCTCCTACAATGAGCAGTTCTTC. Translating gives CASPPEGAASSYNEQFF.

This clonotype was recorded many times. The chain couples TRBV7-8 to TRBJ1-1, with D possibly TRBD1 on 6 matching bases. CDR3 length: 17 amino acids. The germline CDR1 and CDR2 sequences are SGHVS and FQNEAQ. The germline V and J ends were trimmed by 2 bases and 1 base, with 17 bases remaining between them. Written as DNA, the CDR3 is TGTGCCAGCAGCTTAAGGGGGGGGACACTTCGGAACACTGAAGCTTTCTTT. It specifies CASSLRGGTLRNTEAFF.

The chain has TRBV6-1 and TRBJ2-7, with D possibly matching TRBD1 (6 bases). In germline, CDR1 is MNHNS, CDR2 SASEGT. V shed 2 bases and J shed 2 bases, with 13 bases lying between them. The CDR3 is 15 residues long. The CDR3 DNA sequence: TGTGCCAGCAGTGAAAGGCAGGGGTCTACCTACGAGCAGTACTTC. This translates into CASSERQGSTYEQYF.

The chain combines TRBV6-2 or TRBV6-3 with TRBJ1-4; maybe TRBD1 (6 bases). Trimming shortened V by 7 bases and J by 8 bases, and 17 bases separated the two germline ends. CDR1 is MNHEY, CDR2 SVGEGT, per germline. This CDR3 is built from 14 residues. The CDR3 DNA follows: TGTGCCAGCATAGAGGGGGGCGCGAGCGAAAAACTGTTTTTT. Translation: CASIEGGASEKLFF.